One and the same sample provided the 5 T cell receptor beta chains below, sequenced in a study of cytomegalovirus exposure and HLA in healthy donors. The PCR contained 60 Vbeta and 13 Jbeta primers. The protocol was immunoSEQ multiplex PCR, while the TCRdb copy is restricted to in-frame clones and leaves out a portion. The table includes about 220,000 clones, around 75% detected once. Sequencing was carried out using PBMCs. These receptors were taken from a woman aged 25 to 39 in good health and CMV-seronegative.

The V call is TRBV6-5, the J call TRBJ2-2, with D unresolved. Germline values: CDR1 MNHEY, CDR2 SVGAGI. The CDR3 extends over 12 amino acids. V was trimmed by 6 bases and J by 8 bases, leaving 10 bases between them. CDR3 residues: CASRRRTGELFF. CDR3 DNA sequence: TGTGCCAGCAGGAGGCGTACAGGGGAGCTGTTTTTT.

This clone was recorded once. This chain connects TRBV19 to TRBJ2-3; 14 positions agree with TRBD2. V lost 5 bases, J lost 4 bases, and 11 bases stayed unmatched. This CDR3 contains 18 residues. Germline V gives CDR1 LNHDA, CDR2 SQIVND (reference sequence). The CDR3 DNA sequence: TGTGCCAGTAGTTTGGGACTAGCGGGAGCGGGGGGCCCAGATACGCAGTATTTT. Amino acid sequence: CASSLGLAGAGGPDTQYF.

This chain joins TRBV2 and TRBJ1-4; 9 bases align to TRBD1. In germline, CDR1 is SNHLY, CDR2 FYNNEI. The CDR3 spans 14 residues. J lost 5 bases, V lost 4 bases, and 2 bases had no gene match. CDR3 bases: TGTGCCAGCAGTGGCGGGACAGGGAATGAAAAACTGTTTTTT. Encoded protein: CASSGGTGNEKLFF.

This clone came up a few times. The chain couples TRBV11-3 to TRBJ2-7; unclear D gene. The CDR3 runs 15 residues. Germline CDR1 is SGHNT and CDR2 is YENEEA. V was cut by 1 base and J by 6 bases, with 16 bases left in between. CDR3: CASSLGFGSGAEQYF. CDR3 nucleotides: TGTGCCAGCAGCTTAGGGTTCGGCTCGGGTGCCGAGCAGTACTTC.

V and J are TRBV25-1 and TRBJ1-4; no reliable D call. The CDR3 is 13 amino acids. The germline V and J ends were trimmed by 0 bases and 12 bases, with 11 bases remaining between them. From germline, CDR1 is MGHDK and CDR2 SYGVNS. This CDR3 reads CASSEYFPEELFF. CDR3 nucleotides: TGTGCCAGCAGTGAATATTTCCCTGAGGAACTGTTTTTT.